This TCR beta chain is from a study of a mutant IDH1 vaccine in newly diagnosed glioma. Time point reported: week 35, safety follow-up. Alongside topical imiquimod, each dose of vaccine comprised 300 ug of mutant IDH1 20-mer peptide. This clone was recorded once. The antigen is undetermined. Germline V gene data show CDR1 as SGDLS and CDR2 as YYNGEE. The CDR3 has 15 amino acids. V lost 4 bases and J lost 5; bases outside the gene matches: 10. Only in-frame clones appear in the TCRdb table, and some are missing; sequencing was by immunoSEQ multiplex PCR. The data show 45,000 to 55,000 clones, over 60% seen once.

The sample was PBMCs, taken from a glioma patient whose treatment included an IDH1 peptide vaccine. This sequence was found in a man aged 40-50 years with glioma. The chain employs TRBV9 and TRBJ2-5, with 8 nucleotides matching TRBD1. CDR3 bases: TGTGCCAGCAGCCCGGGACAGGCCCCGAGGGAGACCCAGTACTTC. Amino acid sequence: CASSPGQAPRETQYF.